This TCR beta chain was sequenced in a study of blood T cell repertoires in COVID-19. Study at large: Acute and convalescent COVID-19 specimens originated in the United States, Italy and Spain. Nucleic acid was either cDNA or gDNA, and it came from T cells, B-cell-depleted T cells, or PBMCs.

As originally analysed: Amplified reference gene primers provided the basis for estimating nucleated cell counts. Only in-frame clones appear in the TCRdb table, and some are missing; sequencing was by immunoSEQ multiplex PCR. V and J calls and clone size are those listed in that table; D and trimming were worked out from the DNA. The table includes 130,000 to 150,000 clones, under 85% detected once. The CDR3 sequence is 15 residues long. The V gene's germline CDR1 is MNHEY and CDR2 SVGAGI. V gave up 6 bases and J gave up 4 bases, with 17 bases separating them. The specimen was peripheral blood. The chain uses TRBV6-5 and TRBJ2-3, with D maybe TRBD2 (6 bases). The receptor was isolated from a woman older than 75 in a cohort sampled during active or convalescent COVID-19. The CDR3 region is CASRSGVGGADTQYF. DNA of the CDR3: TGTGCCAGCAGGTCGGGGGTCGGAGGGGCAGATACGCAGTATTTT.